Below, 19 T cell receptor beta chains from the same sample are listed, as sequenced in a study of blood T cell repertoires in COVID-19. Assay: immunoSEQ multiplex PCR; the TCRdb copy retains only in-frame clones and omits some. The sample contains about 64,000 clones, 80% to 90% of which appear only once. The specimen was peripheral blood. The receptors stem from an older woman with acute or convalescent COVID-19.

The rearrangement uses TRBV5-6 and TRBJ2-5; D may be TRBD2 (7 bases). The CDR3 has 11 amino acids. With 2 bases removed from V and 9 bases from J, the gap between germline ends came to 8 bases. Germline V gene data show CDR1 as SGHDT and CDR2 as YYEEEE. CDR3 DNA sequence: TGTGCCAGCAGCTTAGGGGGGGCCCAGTACTTC. Amino acid sequence: CASSLGGAQYF. Looking up the rest from reference TRBV5-6 and TRBJ2-5 gives the full variable domain: DAGVTQSPTHLIKTRGQQVTLRCSPKSGHDTVSWYQQALGQGPQFIFQYYEEEERQRGNFPDRFSGHQFPNYSSELNVNALLLGDSALYLCASSLGGAQYFGPGTRLLVL.

The chain carries TRBV11-3 and TRBJ2-2, with TRBD2 as a possible D gene (6 bases). Germline lookup yields CDR1 SGHNT and CDR2 YENEEA. The CDR3 covers 14 residues. V was clipped by 1 base and J by 4 bases, with 7 bases between them. The CDR3, as DNA: TGTGCCAGCAGCTTAGGGGAGGCCACCGGGGAGCTGTTTTTT. This sequence encodes CASSLGEATGELFF.

A note on this clone: The sample holds other DNA sequences that translate to the same CDR3. The CDR3 bases are TGTGCCAGCAGTGAAGGTGCGGGGGCTGAAGCTTTCTTT. Protein product: CASSEGAGAEAFF. The genes are TRBV6-1 and TRBJ1-1, with D perhaps matching TRBD1 (5 bases). The CDR3 covers 13 residues. Germline lookup yields CDR1 MNHNS and CDR2 SASEGT. Trimming left V 1 base short and J 6 bases short, with 9 bases between.

V gene TRBV5-1 combines with J gene TRBJ1-3; D unclear. V gave up 0 bases and J gave up 0 bases, with 7 bases separating them. There are 15 residues in the CDR3. Germline loops: CDR1 SGHRS, CDR2 YFSETQ. The CDR3 region has the DNA TGCGCCAGCAGCTTGGAAGCTGGCTCTGGAAACACCATATATTTT. Amino acid sequence: CASSLEAGSGNTIYF.

The V call is TRBV7-3, the J call TRBJ1-1, with a weak D call TRBD1 (5 bases). V was shortened by 7 bases and J by 0 bases, with 18 bases between the two germline ends. Germline CDR1 SGHTA, CDR2 FQGTGA. The CDR3 extends over 16 amino acids. CDR3 nucleotides: TGTGCCAGCACCCCCAGTGGCCCGGGGGTGAACACTGAAGCTTTCTTT. Encoded protein: CASTPSGPGVNTEAFF. Based on the CDR3 plus reference TRBV7-3 and TRBJ1-1, the full variable domain is GAGVSQTPSNKVTEKGKYVELRCDPISGHTALYWYRQSLGQGPEFLIYFQGTGAADDSGLPNDRFFAVRPEGSVSTLKIQRTERGDSAVYLCASTPSGPGVNTEAFFGQGTRLTVV.

The rearrangement links TRBV19 to TRBJ2-6, with a weak D call TRBD1 (5 bases). Germline V lookup: CDR1 LNHDA, CDR2 SQIVND (reference sequence). The CDR3 consists of 16 residues. Trimming took off 5 bases at V and 0 bases at J, with 11 bases between the two ends. CDR3 sequence: CASSSGHHSGANVLTF. The CDR3 DNA sequence: TGTGCCAGTAGTTCCGGACACCACTCTGGGGCCAACGTCCTGACTTTC.

This chain links TRBV19 with TRBJ1-2; possible D gene TRBD1, 5 bases. Germline CDR1 reads LNHDA; CDR2 reads SQIVND (reference sequence). V was pared by 3 bases and J by 8 bases, with 16 bases between. The CDR3 has 14 residues. CDR3 bases: TGTGCCAGTAGTATCCAGGGTCGTGAAAGAGGCTACACCTTC. As protein: CASSIQGRERGYTF. The whole variable domain, remainder taken from reference TRBV19 and TRBJ1-2, is DGGITQSPKYLFRKEGQNVTLSCEQNLNHDAMYWYRQDPGQGLRLIYYSQIVNDFQKGDIAEGYSVSREKKESFPLTVTSAQKNPTAFYLCASSIQGRERGYTFGSGTRLTVV.

This clone was counted between two and nine times. Other DNA sequences in this specimen translate into the identical CDR3. The chain uses TRBV5-1 and TRBJ1-2; 7 bases are shared with TRBD1. Germline lookup yields CDR1 SGHRS and CDR2 YFSETQ. V lost 4 bases, J lost 0 bases, and 6 bases stayed unmatched. CDR3 size: 15 residues. DNA of the CDR3: TGCGCCAGCAGCCCGGGCGGGACAGCTAACTATGGCTACACCTTC. Translating it yields CASSPGGTANYGYTF.

The J gene is TRBJ1-2, the V gene TRBV20-1, with 9 positions matching TRBD1. Germline V gene sequence: CDR1 DFQATT, CDR2 SNEGSKA (reference sequence). The V gene end was trimmed by 6 bases and the J gene end by 7 bases; junction bases not matched to a gene: 3. The CDR3 extends over 11 amino acids. CDR3: CSARTGAGYTF. In DNA form, the CDR3 reads TGCAGTGCAAGGACAGGGGCTGGCTACACCTTC.

J is TRBJ2-7 and V is TRBV11-2, with no clear D. The germline V gene encodes CDR1 SGHAT and CDR2 FQNNGV. The CDR3 extends over 15 amino acids. Trimming left V 5 bases short and J 1 base short, with 15 bases between. The CDR3 sequence: CASSPERSVSYEQYF. DNA for the CDR3: TGTGCCAGCAGCCCCGAGAGGTCGGTGTCCTACGAGCAGTACTTC.

The V and J genes are TRBV29-1 and TRBJ1-2, with 7 positions matching TRBD1. The CDR3 runs 13 residues. Germline CDR1 is SQVTM and CDR2 is ANQGSEA. After removal of 0 bases from V and 8 bases from J, the junction contained 6 bases not matched to a gene. The CDR3 region is CSVEDRTGGGYTF. The CDR3 DNA sequence: TGCAGCGTTGAAGATAGGACAGGAGGCGGCTACACCTTC. The whole variable domain, remainder taken from reference TRBV29-1 and TRBJ1-2, is SAVISQKPSRDICQRGTSLTIQCQVDSQVTMMFWYRQQPGQSLTLIATANQGSEATYESGFVIDKFPISRPNLTFSTLTVSNMSPEDSSIYLCSVEDRTGGGYTFGSGTRLTVV.

This chain uses TRBV7-9 with TRBJ2-7, with 11 bases aligning to TRBD1. This CDR3 contains 14 residues. V was pared by 6 bases and J by 6 bases, with 7 bases of the junction left unmatched. Germline CDR1 and CDR2: SEHNR and FQNEAQ (reference sequence). The CDR3 DNA reads as TGTGCCAGCAGTACCGGGACAGGGGGAACCGAGCAGTACTTC. It codes for CASSTGTGGTEQYF.

The chain carries TRBV28 and TRBJ1-5, with a possible D match to TRBD1 (5 bases). From germline, CDR1 is MDHEN and CDR2 SYDVKM. The ends were cut back, 3 bases at V and 6 bases at J, with 12 bases in the middle. CDR3 length: 14 amino acids. CDR3 region: CASSLGGGSQPQHF. CDR3 DNA sequence: TGTGCCAGCAGTTTGGGGGGTGGCAGTCAGCCCCAGCATTTT.

The chain employs TRBV4-1 and TRBJ1-2; D might be TRBD1 (6 bases). Per germline, CDR1 MGHRA and CDR2 YSYEKL. Deletions cut 5 bases from V and 4 bases from J, with 14 bases between. CDR3 length: 14 amino acids. This CDR3 reads CASSTRTAPYGYTF. CDR3 nucleotides: TGCGCCAGCAGCACCCGGACAGCGCCCTATGGCTACACCTTC.

This clone was seen a few times. J is TRBJ1-2 and V is TRBV19, with D tentatively TRBD1 (6 bases). This CDR3 is 14 amino acids long. The V end was cut by 4 bases, the J end by 1 base, with 10 bases between. Germline-derived CDR1 and CDR2 are LNHDA and SQIVND (reference sequence). DNA of the CDR3: TGTGCCAGTAGTACCAGGGGAGTTAACTATGGCTACACCTTC. It codes for CASSTRGVNYGYTF.

The CDR3 DNA reads TGCAGCGGACCAGACAGCCACAATCAGCCCCAGCATTTT. As protein: CSGPDSHNQPQHF. This chain connects TRBV29-1 to TRBJ1-5; D perhaps matches TRBD1 (5 bases). V was trimmed by 7 bases and J by 3 bases, leaving 13 bases between them. From germline, CDR1 is SQVTM and CDR2 ANQGSEA. The CDR3 totals 13 residues.

This chain joins TRBV11-3 and TRBJ2-1; 10 bases are a match to TRBD1. Trimming cost V 5 bases and J 7 bases; bases outside gene matches: 8. CDR1 SGHNT and CDR2 YENEEA come from the germline V gene. CDR3 length: 15 residues. CDR3 amino acids: CASSQKTGGWNEQFF. As DNA, the CDR3 is TGTGCCAGCAGCCAAAAGACAGGGGGCTGGAATGAGCAGTTCTTC.

The rearrangement uses TRBV19 and TRBJ2-2; D uncertain. V dropped 3 bases and J dropped 1 base, with 6 bases sitting between them. Germline assignment: CDR1 LNHDA and CDR2 SQIVND (reference sequence). This CDR3 comprises 14 residues. CDR3 DNA sequence: TGTGCCAGTAGTATTGGCCGGAACACCGGGGAGCTGTTTTTT. Protein sequence: CASSIGRNTGELFF.

The gene calls are TRBV12-3 or TRBV12-4 and TRBJ1-2, with a tentative D call TRBD1 (5 bases). The length of the CDR3 is 12 residues. The V gene lost 8 bases and the J gene lost 2 bases, with 9 bases spanning the gap. The CDR3 nucleotides read TGTGCCAGCCGACCAGGGAACTATGGCTACACCTTC. Translating it yields CASRPGNYGYTF.